These T cell receptor beta chains were read from a single sample in a study of T-cell memory formation after mild COVID-19. TCRdb passed the 5' RACE reads through MiXCR, listing each CDR3 protein once. This sample has under 300,000 distinct CDR3 sequences, with approximately 9% found just once. Sequenced: PBMCs or a T cell subset sorted from them (not recorded which). These receptors were obtained from a man younger than 30 who had mild COVID-19 (a few samples of this study predate the infection). Cell type and time point are not known. The CDR3 runs from the conserved cysteine through the conserved F or W.

V gene | CDR3 protein
TRBV11-2 | CASSPSGGGPDTQYF
TRBV4-3 | CASSHEITTSEQYF
TRBV7-6 | CASSFGSGPLPNEQFF
TRBV7-9 | CASSLGRVSTDTQYF
TRBV4-1 | CASSHVLASNSQYF
TRBV6-5 | CASSYFGPSGKLFF
TRBV6-1 | CASSRATGQGFRETQYF
TRBV4-1 | CASSARTGQGNTIYF
TRBV27 | CASSLLDRGMFF
TRBV30 | CAWSVRGSGADTQYF
TRBV5-8 | CAVRDRGSYEQYF
TRBV20-1 | CSARSGGGTEAFF
TRBV4-3 | CASSPTGASEQFF
TRBV6-5 | CASSYVGSGGQETQYF
TRBV6-2/TRBV6-3 | CASSSRTAEAFF
TRBV5-1 | CASTGRDMMNTGELFF
TRBV9 | CASNPSGANTGELFF
TRBV2 | CASSAGETGELFF
TRBV27 | CASSPPPAQGYGYTF
TRBV27 | CASSPEWGRGETQYF
TRBV29-1 | CSVMTDPNGSGSYEKLFF
TRBV4-1 | CASSQGRGDTGELFF
TRBV5-4 | CASSYRGAETQYF
TRBV29-1 | CSGGPGLAQETQYF
TRBV12-3/TRBV12-4 | CASSPRELGAFF
TRBV15 | CATSRDRAWDEKLYF
TRBV9 | CASSEQGSSYNEQFF
TRBV29-1 | CSVPEGQGRETQYF
TRBV3-1 | CASSPRGSGIQYF
TRBV5-1 | CASSFTGGIGEKLFF
TRBV7-8 | CASSLQGTGGNNEQFF
TRBV7-3 | CASSLLGGWQETQYF
TRBV7-9 | CASSLAARVNTEAFF
TRBV5-1 | CASIRHQGQGAPSNEKLFF
TRBV7-2 | CASSSASGNTDTQYF
TRBV12-3/TRBV12-4 | CASTGALGVYTEAFF
TRBV4-3 | CASSQETGATYGYTF
TRBV28 | CASSSYSSYNEQFF
TRBV15 | CATSGTGPGTEAFF
TRBV11-2 | CASSLGGTGVGTEAFF
TRBV4-3 | CASSYEAGETQYF
TRBV5-1 | CASSLGPGAGTDTQYF
TRBV6-1 | CASSQGGIRQPQHF
TRBV15 | CATSRETGPYEQYF
TRBV25-1 | CASSEVRGSGGTEAFF
TRBV7-9 | CASSRLTMTDRIYEKLFF
TRBV2 | CASSARTSGTGELFF
TRBV21-1 | CASSLGQETYEQYF
TRBV2 | CASSPTGRSPLHF
TRBV7-9 | CASSLVGTPNQQFF
TRBV5-1 | CASSTLQGAFTEAFF
TRBV28 | CASSSPGQGATDTQYF
TRBV30 | CAWSPGENEQFF
TRBV5-6 | CASSHYNEQFF
TRBV12-3/TRBV12-4 | CASSAGHSYEQYF
TRBV24-1 | CATSEGHGSYGYTF
TRBV20-1 | CSARDMSEKLFF
TRBV7-2 | CASSLESTSADTQYF
TRBV7-2 | CASSLITGIHNEQFF
TRBV6-2/TRBV6-3 | CASSYPLGDTQYF